Listed below are T cell receptor beta chains from one sample, sequenced in a study of OX40 agonist ivuxolimab in advanced cancers. Sequencing used immunoSEQ multiplex PCR; TCRdb keeps in-frame clones, though not all of them. The profile covers 65,000 to 90,000 clones, with 86% appearing a single time and under 0.75% taken by the ten largest. Sample: CD4+ or CD8+ T cells sorted from blood, taken in a trial of the OX40 agonist ivuxolimab. The receptors here all came from an adult with an advanced solid tumor such as melanoma, head and neck, liver or kidney cancer. Each CDR3 is given with its conserved first and last residue. Fields, in order: clone size, J gene, D gene, V gene, CDR3 DNA, CDR3 protein. The D gene is left open where the match is weak. The size field is filled for only some rows; it gives once, few, many or a size class.

>-|TRBJ2-7|TRBD2|TRBV5-1
TGCGCCAGCAGCCCGGGACTAGCGCTCGAGCAGTACTTC
CASSPGLALEQYF
>-|TRBJ2-5|TRBD1|TRBV19
TGTGCCAGTAGTCCGCACGGGACAGGCCAAAGGGGGACCCAGTACTTC
CASSPHGTGQRGTQYF
>-|TRBJ1-1|TRBD1|TRBV5-1
TGCGCCAGCAGCTTGGGACAGGGGGCGAGGAACACTGAAGCTTTCTTT
CASSLGQGARNTEAFF
>-|TRBJ2-2|-|TRBV7-3
TGTGCCAGCAGCCGGTCCACCGGGGAGCTGTTTTTT
CASSRSTGELFF
>-|TRBJ2-3|TRBD2|TRBV11-3
TGTGCCAGCAGCTTAGGCTTGCTAGCGGGGGGGAGCACAGATACGCAGTATTTT
CASSLGLLAGGSTDTQYF
>few|TRBJ2-7|TRBD1|TRBV7-8
TGTGCCAGCAGCTTAACAGGGGCGCGCTACGAGCAGTACTTC
CASSLTGARYEQYF
>-|TRBJ1-1|-|TRBV5-1
TGCGCCAGCAGCGTGGACGGGAACACTGAAGCTTTCTTT
CASSVDGNTEAFF
>-|TRBJ1-2|TRBD1|TRBV5-8
TGTGCCAGCAGCTACCTCCGACAGGGGGGTCGGTATGGCTACACCTTC
CASSYLRQGGRYGYTF
>few|TRBJ1-1|-|TRBV7-9
TGTGCCAGCAGCGCAGGGGCCAACACTGAAGCTTTCTTT
CASSAGANTEAFF
>-|TRBJ1-6|TRBD1|TRBV28
TGTGCCAGCAGTTTAGGGCAGGGGGCCGTCCACTTT
CASSLGQGAVHF
>-|TRBJ1-2|-|TRBV11-2
TGTGCCAGCAGCTTTGTGTCGTTATATTTAGCTAACTATGGCTACACCTTC
CASSFVSLYLANYGYTF
>-|TRBJ1-1|TRBD1|TRBV5-4
TGTGCCAGCAGCTTGGCAGGGGGAGGGCGGGGGAACACTGAAGCTTTCTTT
CASSLAGGGRGNTEAFF
>few|TRBJ1-2|-|TRBV5-5
TGTGCCAGCAGCCCGGAGGACAGTCACTACACCTTC
CASSPEDSHYTF
>-|TRBJ2-1|TRBD2|TRBV5-1
TGCGCCAGCAGCTTGAGCCGGGGGGACTTGAATGAGCAGTTCTTC
CASSLSRGDLNEQFF
>-|TRBJ2-5|TRBD1|TRBV19
TGTGCCAGTAGTATGAGACAGGGGACAGAGACCCAGTACTTC
CASSMRQGTETQYF
>-|TRBJ2-3|TRBD2|TRBV5-1
TGCGCCAGCCGGAGGGCTAGCGGGGGTCCAGATACGCAGTATTTT
CASRRASGGPDTQYF
>-|TRBJ1-6|-|TRBV7-2
TGTGCCAGCAGCTTAGGGAAACCCCTCCACTTT
CASSLGKPLHF
>-|TRBJ1-2|TRBD1|TRBV19
TGTGCCAGTAGTCCACGGACAGGGGCCGGCTACACCTTC
CASSPRTGAGYTF
>-|TRBJ2-3|TRBD2|TRBV9
TGTGCCAGCAGCCCGGGGGGGGCTGATACGCAGTATTTT
CASSPGGADTQYF
>-|TRBJ2-1|TRBD2|TRBV6-6
TGTGCCAGCGGTCTAGCGGGAGGGCCAAGGGATGAGCAGTTCTTC
CASGLAGGPRDEQFF
>few|TRBJ1-4|TRBD1|TRBV10-1
TGCGCCAGCAGGAGGACAGGGGATGAAAAACTGTTTTTT
CASRRTGDEKLFF
>-|TRBJ1-5|-|TRBV30
TGTGCCTGGAGTGTACGGACACAAGGCGGCAATCAGCCCCAGCATTTT
CAWSVRTQGGNQPQHF
>-|TRBJ2-1|TRBD2|TRBV27
TGTGCCAGCAGCACAACTACCGGGACTAGCGGGAGGAATGAGCAGTTCTTC
CASSTTTGTSGRNEQFF
>few|TRBJ1-2|TRBD1|TRBV6-1
TGTGCCAGCAGTGAGGGACAGGTTCCCAACTATGGCTACACCTTC
CASSEGQVPNYGYTF
>-|TRBJ2-6|-|TRBV9
TGTGCCAGCAGCGTAGGGGACGGAAAATCTGGGGCCAACGTCCTGACTTTC
CASSVGDGKSGANVLTF
>-|TRBJ1-1|-|TRBV6-1
TGTGCCAGCATGGGGGAGGGGATGAACACTGAAGCTTTCTTT
CASMGEGMNTEAFF
>-|TRBJ2-3|TRBD2|TRBV30
TGTGCGCGGACTAGCGGGAGCACAGATACGCAGTATTTT
CARTSGSTDTQYF
>-|TRBJ2-1|TRBD1|TRBV7-2
TGTGCCAGCAGCTTAGCGGTGGGACAGGGAATTTACAATGAGCAGTTCTTC
CASSLAVGQGIYNEQFF
>-|TRBJ1-5|-|TRBV28
TGTGCCAGCAGTTACGCTGGGGCCAATCAGCCCCAGCATTTT
CASSYAGANQPQHF
>-|TRBJ2-2|TRBD2|TRBV28
TGTGCCAGTGCCCTAGCGGGAGGGCCAACCGGGGAGCTGTTTTTT
CASALAGGPTGELFF
>once|TRBJ1-2|TRBD1|TRBV28
TGTGCCAGCAGTGAAGCCGGGACAGGGTTTAACTATGGCTACACCTTC
CASSEAGTGFNYGYTF
>-|TRBJ1-6|-|TRBV19
TGTGCCAGTAGTCCTTCGAGCGGGATACGTAATTCACCCCTCCACTTT
CASSPSSGIRNSPLHF
>-|TRBJ1-2|-|TRBV10-3
TGTGCCATCAGTGAGACAGAGGACTATGGCTACACCTTC
CAISETEDYGYTF
>-|TRBJ2-7|-|TRBV27
TGTGCCAGCAGTTTTGCGTCGGCAGGACCCTACGAGCAGTACTTC
CASSFASAGPYEQYF
>-|TRBJ2-5|-|TRBV7-6
TGTGCCAGCAGCCCCGGACAAGAGACCCAGTACTTC
CASSPGQETQYF
>once|TRBJ2-3|-|TRBV27
TGTGCCAGCAGTCGTCGGCAGGGGTTAAATACGCAGTATTTT
CASSRRQGLNTQYF
>-|TRBJ2-2|TRBD1|TRBV19
TGTGCCACTAGGCCGGACAGGGCCACCGGGGAGCTGTTTTTT
CATRPDRATGELFF
>-|TRBJ2-1|-|TRBV7-3
TGTGCCAGCAGCCCGCGCCAGAGCTCCTACAATGAGCAGTTCTTC
CASSPRQSSYNEQFF
>few|TRBJ2-5|TRBD2|TRBV9
TGTGCCAGCAGCCGACCAGCAGGACTAGCGGGGCAAGAGACCCAGTACTTC
CASSRPAGLAGQETQYF
>-|TRBJ2-5|TRBD1|TRBV19
TGTGCCAGTGGGGGGACAGGGGGCTTAGAGACCCAGTACTTC
CASGGTGGLETQYF
>-|TRBJ2-3|-|TRBV10-3
TGTGCCATCAGTGACACAGATACGCAGTATTTT
CAISDTDTQYF
>-|TRBJ2-1|TRBD1|TRBV5-1
TGCGCCAGCAGCTCGCGACAGGGAAATGAGCAGTTCTTC
CASSSRQGNEQFF
>-|TRBJ2-7|TRBD2|TRBV9
TGTGCCAGCAGCCCCTTGGCTAGCGGGAGGGCCGGGGACGAGCAGTACTTC
CASSPLASGRAGDEQYF
>few|TRBJ1-1|-|TRBV10-3
TGTGCCATCAGTGGGGGGAACACTGAAGCTTTCTTT
CAISGGNTEAFF
>-|TRBJ1-4|-|TRBV28
TGTGCCAGCACCTGGGGGGGGGCCAGGGGTACAGAAAAACTGTTTTTT
CASTWGGARGTEKLFF
>once|TRBJ2-5|TRBD1|TRBV5-1
TGCGCCAGCAGCTTGGAGGGACAGGGAGAGACCCAGTACTTC
CASSLEGQGETQYF
>-|TRBJ2-7|-|TRBV4-1
TGCGCCAGCAGCCAAGATGGGGGAGAGGGTTACGAGCAGTACTTC
CASSQDGGEGYEQYF
>-|TRBJ1-6|-|TRBV30
TGTGCCATTCAGGGCAAGGGGAAGACACCCCTCCACTTT
CAIQGKGKTPLHF
>-|TRBJ2-7|-|TRBV6-5
TGTGCCAGCAGTCCGGAGGGCAAGTCCTACGAGCAGTACTTC
CASSPEGKSYEQYF
>-|TRBJ1-1|-|TRBV10-1
TGCGCCAGCAGTGAGGACCTGAACACTGAAGCTTTCTTT
CASSEDLNTEAFF